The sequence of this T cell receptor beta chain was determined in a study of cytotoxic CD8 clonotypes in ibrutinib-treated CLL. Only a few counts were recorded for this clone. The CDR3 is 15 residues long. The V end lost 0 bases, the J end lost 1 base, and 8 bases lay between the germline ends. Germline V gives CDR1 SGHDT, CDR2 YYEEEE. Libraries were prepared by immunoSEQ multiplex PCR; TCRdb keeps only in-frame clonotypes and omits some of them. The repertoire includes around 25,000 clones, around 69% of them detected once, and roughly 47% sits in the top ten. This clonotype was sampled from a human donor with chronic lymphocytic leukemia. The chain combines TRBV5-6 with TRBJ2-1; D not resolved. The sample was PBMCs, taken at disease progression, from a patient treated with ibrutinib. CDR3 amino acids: CASSLGYGSYNEQFF. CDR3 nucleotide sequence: TGTGCCAGCAGCTTGGGTTACGGTTCCTACAATGAGCAGTTCTTC.